This T cell receptor beta chain was recorded in a study of T cell clusters in autoimmune cytopenias (dated by TCRdb to the late 2010s). Regarding the complete study: Of the 45 or so healthy donor controls, 22 were female, and the group had a mean age of 56 years and a median age of approximately 59 years. Peripheral blood TRB and IGH repertoires were sequenced in autoimmune cytopenia patients at active disease and during treatment follow-up, alongside healthy, CLL and autoimmune hepatitis controls. For primary cytopenia the controls were 25 to 30 age-matched healthy donors, whereas for secondary cytopenia the controls were about 14 age-matched CLL patients. Autoimmune hepatitis repertoires were compared against 20 to 25 age- and sex-matched healthy donors. The study was designed to test whether a disease-specific immune repertoire signature usable as a blood-based biomarker is carried by autoimmune cytopenia patients. A median TRB sequencing depth of 50,000 to 65,000 reads per sample was reached, and a median of approximately 2,400 distinct TRB clonotypes per sample was obtained.

TRB rearrangements were amplified by multiplex PCR using a touch-down protocol with TRB-A and TRB-B primer pools mixed in one tube. Illumina adapters and sample indices were added to the amplicons through two consecutive PCR reactions performed with Phusion HS II polymerase. The amplicons were purified from gel with the NucleoSpin Gel and PCR Clean-up kit, after which the amplicons were quantified by Qubit and checked for quality on an Agilent 2100 Bioanalyzer. Sequencing of the libraries was performed on an Illumina MiSeq with 600-cycle, single-indexed, paired-end runs. The paper's data handling went like this. TRB reads were aligned and assembled with MiXCR version 2.1.12 using the default MiXCR reference library. Each unique CDR3 nucleotide sequence defined a clone, and only productive sequences with at least two reads were analysed. To assess repertoire diversity, an R script computed alpha-parameterized diversity profiles (alpha 0 to 5), which included the Shannon (alpha 1) and Simpson (alpha 2) indices. Combinatorial TRB VJ usage was calculated with the tcR package and was compared between cohorts by principal component analysis performed with ade4. TCRbeta CDR3s were clustered with GLIPH on cohort pairs matched by age and read depth, and cluster frequencies were compared by Wilcoxon test. After the reads were reprocessed by TCRdb, one entry was made per CDR3 protein sequence, with no DNA. The V and J calls and clone size are TCRdb's, not the authors'. This sample's listing comprises 9,500 to 14,000 distinct CDR3 sequences. Around a fifth of the sample is held by the ten biggest clonotypes.

Going by frequency, this clonotype is medium-sized (0.01 to 0.1%); no count is logged. Its antigen remains unidentified. CDR3 length: 15 amino acids, cysteine to phenylalanine. No DNA appears here. CDR1 and CDR2, per the germline V gene, are MNHEY and SVGAGI. Per sample, approximately 230 ng of peripheral blood genomic DNA, around 40,000 genome equivalents, was used for TRB amplification. Study-wide findings and limitations: The GLIPH analysis suggested a lack of physiological T cell clusters in primary autoimmune cytopenia patients, since some 52 clusters were exclusive to healthy donors whereas approximately 16 were exclusive to patients. TRB repertoire shifts, with less even repertoires in secondary cytopenia and CLL, mostly reflected lymphoma bias rather than autoimmunity. The T cell clusters were defined only in silico, and the functional role of the clusters still needed to be validated experimentally. Compared with active autoimmune hepatitis patients, healthy donors had almost three times as many exclusive TRB clusters, a finding consistent with an autoimmunity-wide signature. The cluster-lack signature was not observed for secondary cytopenia versus CLL, as the signature was apparently masked by the dominant lymphoma-associated repertoire.

These data were also filed under a second study, of T cell repertoires in aging, cancer and after chemotherapy. As the second study states: Donors spanned six age groups from 30 or younger to 70 or older, with at least three individuals per group. Control TCR repertoires from healthy donors were recorded across several months to years, and re-sampling revealed clear clonal overlap. The complete dataset included some 10 million TCR reads. Untreated patients with hematological or solid cancers showed significantly lower blood TCR diversity and higher clonality than age-matched healthy donors. In healthy donors, the decline in TCR diversity with age was mainly due to loss of richness, whereas in cancer patients loss of evenness also played a role. In both cancer cohorts, the median generation probability rose over the chemotherapy interval, which suggests that the repertoire was reconstituted through rebound thymic output. It was noted by the authors that conclusions about immunological memory after chemotherapy cannot be drawn from the repertoire data. To look at immunoaging and at how T cells reconstitute after chemotherapy, the study profiled TCR beta repertoires in peripheral blood from both healthy donors and cancer patients. The cohort comprised 218 cancer patients, more than 85 with hematological and fewer than 140 with solid cancers, plus 95 healthy donors as a reference group. MiXCR versions 2.12 and 3.0.5 were used to process the TRB sequences. Shannon diversity, evenness, clonality (one minus evenness), and alpha-parameterized diversity profiles from alpha 0 to 5 were included as repertoire metrics. The IGoR algorithm was used to calculate generation probabilities of clones in the paired pre- and post-chemotherapy samples.

The sequence is built from TRBV6-5 and TRBJ2-3; without DNA, the TCRdb call of TRBD1 cannot be checked. The sample comprised peripheral blood. The sequence was collected from a human donor in good health. The CDR3: CASSLRGDKSDTQYF.